The sequence of this T cell receptor beta chain was determined in a study of blood T cell repertoires in COVID-19. Study in general: PBMCs, B-cell-depleted T cells, or T cells provided the cDNA or gDNA that made up the material.

Clinical history as reported by participants underpinned cohort assignment. CDR3 length equals 16 residues. Trimming took 3 bases from V and 5 from J; bases not matched to a gene: 11. From germline, CDR1 is MGHDK and CDR2 SYGVNS. Authors' data handling: By means of reference gene primer amplification, nucleated cell counts were estimated. Only in-frame clones appear in the TCRdb table, and some are missing; sequencing was by immunoSEQ multiplex PCR. D and trimming were read from the DNA, whereas the V and J calls and clone size are those reported in that table. The sample carries 350,000 to 400,000 clones, around 92% recorded once.

Material: PBMCs or T cells enriched from blood (not recorded which). This sequence originates from a woman in her twenties or thirties who had recovered from COVID-19. The chain combines TRBV25-1 with TRBJ1-2; TRBD1 matches at 8 bases. CDR3 protein: CASSDVSGQGRYGYTF. CDR3 DNA: TGTGCCAGCAGTGACGTTTCCGGACAGGGACGGTATGGCTACACCTTC.